This T cell receptor (beta chain) was observed in a study of CD8 T cells in Susac syndrome. With random hexamers, roughly 0.45 to 1 ug RNA was reverse transcribed. The CDR3 of TCR beta was amplified by immunoSEQ multiplex PCR across 54 Vbeta and 13 Jbeta. TCRdb recomputed calls from the immunoSEQ multiplex PCR reads with MiXCR, one row per CDR3 protein. The sample contains about 300,000 distinct CDR3 sequences, roughly 85% of which appear only once. Comments on this clonotype: The antigen is unknown.

Findings and limits, study-wide: The authors acknowledged that their TCR sequencing and HLA analysis involved a relatively small number of individuals.

From blood CD8+ and CD4+ T cells, TCR beta sequences were generated. Trimming stripped 0 bases from V and 3 bases from J, with 11 bases between. CDR3 length: 14 residues. CDR1 and CDR2 (germline): DFQATT, SNEGSKA (reference sequence). Sequencing was performed on CD8+ T cells from PBMCs. The source is a human donor with multiple sclerosis. J is TRBJ1-2 and V is TRBV20-1; no clear D gene. The DNA for the CDR3 is TGCAGTGCTAGAGATCGAGACGGAGACTATGGCTACACCTTC. This codes for CSARDRDGDYGYTF.